This T cell receptor (beta chain) comes out of a study of circulating CD8 cells and anti-PD-1 response in melanoma. Overall study context: Six of 13 patients had prior targeted therapy or immunotherapy; seven did not. Complete or partial response defined responders; stable or progressive disease, non-responders.

Four subsets defined by PD-1 and/or TIGIT were sorted from live CD3+CD8+TCRalphabeta+ cells. Looked up from germline, CDR1 is LGHNT and CDR2 is FRNRAP. Trimming took 7 bases from V and 1 from J, leaving 12 bases between them. This CDR3 region has 14 residues. Using approximately 15 ng of total RNA, TCR libraries were made with the QIAseq Immune Repertoire TCR panel. TCRdb itself ran the reads through MiXCR, one entry per CDR3 protein. The sample carries roughly 1,100 distinct CDR3 sequences, under 10% recorded once. Within the sample, this clonotype is medium-sized (0.01 to 0.1%). The source material was CD8+ T cells from PBMCs, sampled at baseline or after one month of anti-PD-1 therapy (not recorded which). The TCR sequence derives from a human donor with melanoma. The V gene is TRBV12-5, the J gene TRBJ2-3; D is undetermined. CDR3 coding DNA: TGTGCTAGTGCCCTTCGGAGCGGCACAGATACGCAGTATTTT. It translates to CASALRSGTDTQYF.